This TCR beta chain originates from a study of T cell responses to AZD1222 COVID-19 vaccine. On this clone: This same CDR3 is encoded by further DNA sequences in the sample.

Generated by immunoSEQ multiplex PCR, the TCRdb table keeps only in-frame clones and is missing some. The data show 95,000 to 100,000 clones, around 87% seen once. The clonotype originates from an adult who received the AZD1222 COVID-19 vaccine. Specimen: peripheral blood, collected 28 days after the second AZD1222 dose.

The DNA of the CDR3 is TGTGCCAGCAGTTACCCTGGAGAGACCCAGTACTTC. It yields the protein CASSYPGETQYF. The chain carries TRBV6-5 and TRBJ2-5; D remains ambiguous. CDR3 size: 12 residues. V gave up 2 bases and J gave up 4 bases, with 5 bases separating them. Germline CDR1 is MNHEY and CDR2 is SVGAGI.